This TCR beta chain was obtained from a study of blood T cells in healthy people across ages. Trimming cost V 5 bases and J 8 bases; bases outside gene matches: 13. Germline-derived CDR1 and CDR2 are KGHDR and SFDVKD. There are 16 residues in the CDR3. A second PCR of 7 to 11 cycles used a sample-barcoded 5' primer and a J-beta primer mix. TCRdb redid the calling of the 5' RACE reads with MiXCR, one entry per CDR3 protein. The sample holds 750,000 to 950,000 distinct CDR3 sequences, approximately 32% seen once. These same data were also listed under a study on T cells of mothers and their children.

This sequence was found in a woman in her thirties or forties in good health. Sequencing was performed on blood. The rearrangement links TRBV24-1 to TRBJ1-4; 7 bases match TRBD1. The CDR3 is CATSAPTGLNGEKLFF. The CDR3, as DNA: TGTGCCACCAGTGCGCCGACAGGGCTTAATGGAGAAAAACTGTTTTTT.